This T cell receptor beta chain was sequenced in a study of cytomegalovirus exposure and HLA in healthy donors. Turning to the study itself: Earlier sequencing of 150 million to 200 million T cells yielded around 120 million unique TCR beta sequences.

Worth noting for this clone: Antigen unknown.

Per the germline V gene, CDR1 is SGHVS and CDR2 is FQNEAQ. V lost 1 base and J lost 7, with 11 bases in between. The CDR3 is 14 residues long. PCR was performed using 60 Vbeta and 13 Jbeta primers. Libraries were prepared by immunoSEQ multiplex PCR; TCRdb keeps only in-frame clonotypes and omits some of them. The table records under 200,000 clones, 78% of them present only once. Study-wide findings and caveats: A later analysis associated 16,951 TCR beta sequences with HLA alleles at a 0.05 false discovery rate. Presence/absence analyses assumed roughly uniform sequencing depth across donors. TCR beta V segments were, for the most part, productive about 87% or about 30% of the time in an earlier analysis.

The chain joins TRBV7-8 to TRBJ2-1, with a weak D call TRBD2 (6 bases). The receptor's source is a woman aged 25 to 39 in good health and CMV-seropositive. The specimen sequenced was PBMCs. CDR3 nucleotide sequence: TGTGCCAGCAGCTTAGGGGACTCGGGTAATGAGCAGTTCTTC. Translated: CASSLGDSGNEQFF.